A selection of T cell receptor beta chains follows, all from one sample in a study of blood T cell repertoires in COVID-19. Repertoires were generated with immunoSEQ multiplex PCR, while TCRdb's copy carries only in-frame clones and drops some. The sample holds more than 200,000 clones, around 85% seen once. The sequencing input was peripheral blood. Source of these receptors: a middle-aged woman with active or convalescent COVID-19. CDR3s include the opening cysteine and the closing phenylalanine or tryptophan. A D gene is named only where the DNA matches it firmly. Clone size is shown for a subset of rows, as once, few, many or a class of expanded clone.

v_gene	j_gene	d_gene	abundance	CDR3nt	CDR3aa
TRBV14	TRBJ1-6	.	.	TGTGCCAGCAGCCAATGGAGGGCGGGTTCACCCCTCCACTTT	CASSQWRAGSPLHF
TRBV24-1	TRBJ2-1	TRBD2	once	TGTGCCACCAGTGAGCCCTGGGGGACTAGCGACAATGAGCAGTTCTTC	CATSEPWGTSDNEQFF
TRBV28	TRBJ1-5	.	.	TGTGCCAGCAGTTCGTCAGGCCTAAATCAGCCCCAGCATTTT	CASSSSGLNQPQHF
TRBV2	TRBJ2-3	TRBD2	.	TGTGCCAGCAGTGAAAACCCTAGCGGGGGATCCACAGATACGCAGTATTTT	CASSENPSGGSTDTQYF
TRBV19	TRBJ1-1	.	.	TGTGCCAGTAGTACATGGGGCAGGGAAGCTTTCTTT	CASSTWGREAFF
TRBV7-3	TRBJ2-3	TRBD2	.	TGTGCCAGCAGCTTATCGACTAGCGGGGGGTCGGGTACGCAGTATTTT	CASSLSTSGGSGTQYF
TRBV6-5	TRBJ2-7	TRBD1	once	TGTGCCAGCAGCCGTAGACAGGGAATCTACGAGCAGTACTTC	CASSRRQGIYEQYF
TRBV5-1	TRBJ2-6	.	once	TGCGCCAGCAGAACCCAGCAGGGGCCCTCTGGGGCCAACGTCCTGACTTTC	CASRTQQGPSGANVLTF
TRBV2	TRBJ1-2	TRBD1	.	TGTGCCAGCAGTGAAACCGACAGGGAAGGAGGCTACACCTTC	CASSETDREGGYTF
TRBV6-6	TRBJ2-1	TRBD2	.	TGTGCCAGCACCAATTGGCTAGCGGGGGGAGAGGGGCAGTTCTTC	CASTNWLAGGEGQFF
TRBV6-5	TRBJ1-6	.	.	TGTGCCAGCAGTTCCTTACAGGCGGGGAATTCACCCCTCCACTTT	CASSSLQAGNSPLHF
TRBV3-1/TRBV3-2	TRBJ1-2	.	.	TGTGCCAGCAGCCAAGACAGGGGCTGGGGCTACACCTTC	CASSQDRGWGYTF
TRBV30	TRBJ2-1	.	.	TGTGCCTCGAGCAAAACAGGGAGAAATGAGCAGTTCTTC	CASSKTGRNEQFF
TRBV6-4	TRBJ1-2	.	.	TGTGCCAGCAGTGACTCGGGCAGGGAAGGCTATGGCTACACCTTC	CASSDSGREGYGYTF
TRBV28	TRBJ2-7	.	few	TGTGCCAGCAGTTTATTTACGACAGGGAGGTACGAGCAGTACTTC	CASSLFTTGRYEQYF
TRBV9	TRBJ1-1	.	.	TGTGCCAGCAGCGTAGGAGGGTATGGTGAAGCTTTCTTT	CASSVGGYGEAFF
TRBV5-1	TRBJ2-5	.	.	TGCGCCAGCAGTGATTTGGTCGGAGAGACCCAGTACTTC	CASSDLVGETQYF
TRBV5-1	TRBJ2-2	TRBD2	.	TGCGCCAGCAGCTTGGAAGGACTAGTCGCGAACACCGGGGAGCTGTTTTTT	CASSLEGLVANTGELFF
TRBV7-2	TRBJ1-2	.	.	TGTGCCAGCAGCTTATCGGCTAACTATGGCTACACCTTC	CASSLSANYGYTF
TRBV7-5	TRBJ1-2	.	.	TGTGTCAGAAGCCATCCACGGGGTTTGGGTACGGATGGCTACACCTTC	CVRSHPRGLGTDGYTF
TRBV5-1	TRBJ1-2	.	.	TGCGCCAGCAGCTTGGAGAGTGCAGGGGTTGACTATGGCTACACCTTC	CASSLESAGVDYGYTF
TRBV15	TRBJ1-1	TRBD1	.	TGTGCCACCAGCTCAAATCTCGGACAGGGATCGTTATGGAACACTGAAGCTTTCTTT	CATSSNLGQGSLWNTEAFF
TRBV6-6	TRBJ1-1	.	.	TGTGCCAGCAGTTCTAGAAGGGGCGACACTGAAGCTTTCTTT	CASSSRRGDTEAFF
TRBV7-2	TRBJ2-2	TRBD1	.	TGTGCCAGCAGCTTGTGGGACAGGACCCCTGGCCGGGAGCTGTTTTTT	CASSLWDRTPGRELFF
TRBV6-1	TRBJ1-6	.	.	TGTGCCAGCAGTGACCGACAGCCCTGGAATTCACCCCTCCACTTT	CASSDRQPWNSPLHF
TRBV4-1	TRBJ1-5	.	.	TGCGCCAGCAGCCAAGACCCGGGAGGCAATCAGCCCCAGCATTTT	CASSQDPGGNQPQHF
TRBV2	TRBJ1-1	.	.	TGTGCCAGCAGTCTAGGGGTACGAGAAGCTTTCTTT	CASSLGVREAFF
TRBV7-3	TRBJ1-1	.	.	TGTGCCAGCAGCTTACAGGGGCTTGGAACTGAAGCTTTCTTT	CASSLQGLGTEAFF
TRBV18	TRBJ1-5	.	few	TGTGCCAGCTCACCCTCGCAGGGTGTGGGTCAGCCCCAGCATTTT	CASSPSQGVGQPQHF
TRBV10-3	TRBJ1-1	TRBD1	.	TGTGCCATCAGGATTCCGGGACAGGGGAGTACTGAAGCTTTCTTT	CAIRIPGQGSTEAFF
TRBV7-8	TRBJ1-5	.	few	TGTGCCAGCAGCCAACAGGGAATCAATCAGCCCCAGCATTTT	CASSQQGINQPQHF
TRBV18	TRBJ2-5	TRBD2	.	TGTGCCAGCTCACCACCGTCAGCGGGGGGCGCAATGGCCCAGTACTTC	CASSPPSAGGAMAQYF
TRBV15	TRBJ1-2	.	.	TGTGCCACCAGCAGAGATCAACAGAACTATGGCTACACCTTC	CATSRDQQNYGYTF
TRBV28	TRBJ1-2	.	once	TGTGCCACCAGAGAGGGGGGGCTCAACTATGGCTACACCTTC	CATREGGLNYGYTF